This is a list of T cell receptor beta chains from one sample in a study of technical replicates of blood from a few donors. Using immunoSEQ multiplex PCR, the repertoire was profiled, and TCRdb retains in-frame clones only, with some absent. The repertoire has about 76,000 clones, 70% to 90% of them found once; the top ten carry under 5.5%. Sequencing was performed on PBMCs. The receptors come from a human donor in good health. Some clones in this sample may be carry-over from other donors' samples. The CDR3 runs from the conserved cysteine through the conserved F or W. Each record gives: D gene, V gene, clone size, J gene, CDR3 protein, CDR3 DNA. The D gene is left open where the match is weak. Clone size is not always given. Where it is, it says once, few, many or a class for expanded clones.

.	TRBV5-1	.	TRBJ2-3	CASSQGADTQYF	TGCGCCAGCAGCCAGGGCGCAGATACGCAGTATTTT
TRBD2	TRBV19	.	TRBJ2-1	CASSMLAGGNEQFF	TGTGCCAGTAGTATGCTCGCGGGGGGCAATGAGCAGTTCTTC
.	TRBV29-1	.	TRBJ2-7	CSVIQGYEQYF	TGCAGCGTTATACAGGGCTACGAGCAGTACTTC
.	TRBV29-1	.	TRBJ1-3	CSVQQGSGNTIYF	TGCAGCGTCCAACAGGGTTCTGGAAACACCATATATTTT
.	TRBV20-1	.	TRBJ2-5	CSGSGQETQYF	TGCAGTGGGTCAGGGCAAGAGACCCAGTACTTC
TRBD2	TRBV5-1	.	TRBJ2-1	CASSPGLASSYNEQFF	TGCGCCAGCAGCCCGGGACTAGCGAGCTCCTACAATGAGCAGTTCTTC
TRBD1	TRBV5-4	.	TRBJ2-5	CASSGRDREETQYF	TGTGCCAGCAGCGGCCGGGACAGGGAGGAGACCCAGTACTTC
.	TRBV11-2	once	TRBJ2-7	CASSLEHGGAVLGYEQYF	TGTGCCAGCAGCTTAGAACATGGCGGGGCAGTCTTGGGCTACGAGCAGTACTTC
TRBD1	TRBV19	.	TRBJ1-2	CASSMGQFYGYTF	TGTGCCAGTAGTATGGGACAGTTCTATGGCTACACCTTC
.	TRBV7-2	.	TRBJ1-1	CASSRLGRGTEAFF	TGTGCCAGCAGCCGACTTGGGAGGGGGACTGAAGCTTTCTTT